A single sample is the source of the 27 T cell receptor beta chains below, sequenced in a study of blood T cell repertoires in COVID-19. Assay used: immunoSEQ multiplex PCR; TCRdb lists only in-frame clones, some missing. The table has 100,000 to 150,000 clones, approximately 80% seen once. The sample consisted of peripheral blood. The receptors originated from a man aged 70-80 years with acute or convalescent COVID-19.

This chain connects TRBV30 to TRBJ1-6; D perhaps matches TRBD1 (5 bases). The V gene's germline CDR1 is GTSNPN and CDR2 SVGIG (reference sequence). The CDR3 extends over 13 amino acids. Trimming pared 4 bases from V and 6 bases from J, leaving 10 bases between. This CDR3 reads CAWNTDSNSPLHF. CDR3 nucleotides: TGTGCCTGGAATACCGACAGTAATTCACCCCTCCACTTT.

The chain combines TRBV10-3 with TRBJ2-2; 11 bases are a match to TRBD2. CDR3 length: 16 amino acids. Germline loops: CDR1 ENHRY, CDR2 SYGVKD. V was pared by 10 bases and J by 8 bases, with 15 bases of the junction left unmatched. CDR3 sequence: CATHRNSGGALGELFF. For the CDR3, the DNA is TGTGCCACCCACCGGAATAGCGGGGGGGCGTTAGGGGAGCTGTTTTTT.

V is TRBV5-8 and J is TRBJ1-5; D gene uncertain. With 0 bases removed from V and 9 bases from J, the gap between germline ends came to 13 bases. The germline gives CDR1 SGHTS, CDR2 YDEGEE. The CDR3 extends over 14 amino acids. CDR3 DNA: TGTGCCAGCAGCTTGGGAGAGTTTTTTGGGCCCCAGCATTTT. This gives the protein CASSLGEFFGPQHF.

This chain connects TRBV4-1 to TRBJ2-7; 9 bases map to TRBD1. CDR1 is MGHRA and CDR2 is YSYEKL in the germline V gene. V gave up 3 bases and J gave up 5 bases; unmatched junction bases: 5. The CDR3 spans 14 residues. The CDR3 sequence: CASSQRTGDDEQYF. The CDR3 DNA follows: TGCGCCAGCAGCCAGCGGACAGGGGACGACGAGCAGTACTTC.

CDR3 in DNA: TGTGCTAGTGGTTTGGGGGTGAGGACTGAAGCTTTCTTT. Residues: CASGLGVRTEAFF. This sequence joins TRBV12-5 and TRBJ1-1; D not certain. This CDR3 is built from 13 residues. Per germline, CDR1 LGHNT and CDR2 FRNRAP. V dropped 1 base and J dropped 5 bases, with 8 bases sitting between them.

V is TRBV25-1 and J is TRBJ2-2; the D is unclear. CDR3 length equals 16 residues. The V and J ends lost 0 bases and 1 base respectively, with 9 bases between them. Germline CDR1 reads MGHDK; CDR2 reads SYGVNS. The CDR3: CASSEYSSGNTGELFF. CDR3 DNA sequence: TGTGCCAGCAGTGAATATTCATCGGGGAACACCGGGGAGCTGTTTTTT.

CDR3 DNA sequence: TGTGCCAGCAGCCTCCTGTACCAAGAGACCCAGTACTTC. This codes for CASSLLYQETQYF. The chain employs TRBV7-3 and TRBJ2-5; no definite D call. Between the trimmed V and J ends, which lost 5 bases and 0 bases, there was a span of 7 bases. This CDR3 comprises 13 residues. CDR1 is SGHTA and CDR2 is FQGTGA in the germline V gene.

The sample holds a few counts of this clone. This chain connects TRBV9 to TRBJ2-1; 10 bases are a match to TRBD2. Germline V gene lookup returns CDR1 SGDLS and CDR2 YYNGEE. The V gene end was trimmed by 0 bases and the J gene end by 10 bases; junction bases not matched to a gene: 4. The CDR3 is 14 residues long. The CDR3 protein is CASSVEREGPEQFF. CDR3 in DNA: TGTGCCAGCAGCGTAGAGCGGGAGGGCCCCGAGCAGTTCTTC.

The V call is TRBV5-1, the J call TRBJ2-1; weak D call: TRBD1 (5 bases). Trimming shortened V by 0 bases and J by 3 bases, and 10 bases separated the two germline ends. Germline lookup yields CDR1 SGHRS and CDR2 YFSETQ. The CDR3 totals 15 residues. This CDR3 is CASSLDVTVYNEQFF. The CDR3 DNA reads TGCGCCAGCAGCTTGGACGTGACAGTCTACAATGAGCAGTTCTTC.

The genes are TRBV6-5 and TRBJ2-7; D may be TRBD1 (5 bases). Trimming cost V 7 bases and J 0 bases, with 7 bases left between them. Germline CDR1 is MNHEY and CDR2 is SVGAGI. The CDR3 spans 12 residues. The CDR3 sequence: CASKGLSYEQYF. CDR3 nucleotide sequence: TGTGCCAGCAAGGGGCTCTCCTACGAGCAGTACTTC.

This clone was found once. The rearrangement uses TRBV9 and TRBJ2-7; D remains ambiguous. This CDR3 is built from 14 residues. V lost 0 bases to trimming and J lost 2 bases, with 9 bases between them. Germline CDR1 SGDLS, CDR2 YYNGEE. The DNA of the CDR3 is TGTGCCAGCAGCGTAGGACACATAGCCTACGAGCAGTACTTC. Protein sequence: CASSVGHIAYEQYF.

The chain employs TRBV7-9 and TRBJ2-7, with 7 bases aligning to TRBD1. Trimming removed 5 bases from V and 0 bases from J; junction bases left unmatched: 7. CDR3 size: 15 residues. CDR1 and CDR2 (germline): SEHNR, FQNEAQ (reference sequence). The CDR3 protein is CASSQRQGSSYEQYF. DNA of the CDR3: TGTGCCAGCAGCCAGCGACAGGGAAGCTCCTACGAGCAGTACTTC.

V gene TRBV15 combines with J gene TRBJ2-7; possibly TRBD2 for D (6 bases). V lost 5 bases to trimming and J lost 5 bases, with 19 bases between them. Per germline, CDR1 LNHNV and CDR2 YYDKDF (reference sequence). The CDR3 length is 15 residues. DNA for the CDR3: TGTGCCACCAGCCCAATGGACCGGGAGTACCACGAGCAGTACTTC. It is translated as CATSPMDREYHEQYF.

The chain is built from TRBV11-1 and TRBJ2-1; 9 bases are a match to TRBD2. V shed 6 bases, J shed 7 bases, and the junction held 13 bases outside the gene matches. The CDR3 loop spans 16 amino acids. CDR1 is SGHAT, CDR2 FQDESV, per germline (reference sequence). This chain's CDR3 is CASSPPEAGGINEQFF. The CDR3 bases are TGTGCCAGCAGTCCGCCGGAAGCGGGAGGCATTAATGAGCAGTTCTTC.

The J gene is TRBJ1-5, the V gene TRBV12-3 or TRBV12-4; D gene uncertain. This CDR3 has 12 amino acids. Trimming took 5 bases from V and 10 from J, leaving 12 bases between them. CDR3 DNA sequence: TGTGCCAGCAGTATGCAGAATCGACCCCAGCATTTT. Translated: CASSMQNRPQHF.

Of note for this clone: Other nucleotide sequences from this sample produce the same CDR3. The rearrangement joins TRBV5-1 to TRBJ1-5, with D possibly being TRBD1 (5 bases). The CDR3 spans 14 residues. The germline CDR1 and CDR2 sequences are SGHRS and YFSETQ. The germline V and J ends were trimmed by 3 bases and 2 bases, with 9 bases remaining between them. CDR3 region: CASSWGGGNQPQHF. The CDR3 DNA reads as TGCGCCAGCAGCTGGGGGGGTGGCAATCAGCCCCAGCATTTT.

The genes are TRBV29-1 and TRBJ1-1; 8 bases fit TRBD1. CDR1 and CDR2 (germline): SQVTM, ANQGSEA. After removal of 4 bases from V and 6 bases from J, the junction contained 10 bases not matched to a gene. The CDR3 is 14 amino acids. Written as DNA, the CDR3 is TGCAGCGTTGTTCCCCGCAGGGGGCGGCCTGAAGCTTTCTTT. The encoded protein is CSVVPRRGRPEAFF.

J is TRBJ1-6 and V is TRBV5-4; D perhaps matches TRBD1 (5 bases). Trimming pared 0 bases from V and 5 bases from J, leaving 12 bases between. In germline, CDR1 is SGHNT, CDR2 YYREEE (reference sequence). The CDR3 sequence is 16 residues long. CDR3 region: CASSLGSPGDNSPLHF. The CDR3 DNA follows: TGTGCCAGCAGCTTGGGGTCACCGGGGGATAATTCACCCCTCCACTTT.

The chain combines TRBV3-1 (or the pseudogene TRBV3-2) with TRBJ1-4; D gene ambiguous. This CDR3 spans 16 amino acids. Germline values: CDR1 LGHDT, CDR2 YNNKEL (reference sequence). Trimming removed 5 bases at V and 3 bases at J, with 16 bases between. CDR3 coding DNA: TGTGCCAGCAGCGCTCGCTGGACTGTTCCTAATGAAAAACTGTTTTTT. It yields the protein CASSARWTVPNEKLFF.

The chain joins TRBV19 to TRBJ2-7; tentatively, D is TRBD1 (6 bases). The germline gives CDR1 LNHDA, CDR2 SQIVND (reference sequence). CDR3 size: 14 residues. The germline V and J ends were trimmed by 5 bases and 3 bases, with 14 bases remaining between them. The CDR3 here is CASSRRDTNYEQYF. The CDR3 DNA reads TGTGCCAGTAGTCGTCGGGACACGAACTACGAGCAGTACTTC.

CDR3 loop: CASTLGRPEAELTFFTYEQYF. CDR3 bases: TGTGCCAGCACGCTCGGCCGACCCGAGGCGGAGCTTACCTTCTTTACCTACGAGCAGTACTTC. The rearrangement links TRBV3-1 (or the pseudogene TRBV3-2) to TRBJ2-7, with D unclear. Looked up from germline, CDR1 is LGHDT and CDR2 is YNNKEL (reference sequence). V shed 7 bases and J shed 2 bases, with 36 bases lying between them. The CDR3 is 21 amino acids.

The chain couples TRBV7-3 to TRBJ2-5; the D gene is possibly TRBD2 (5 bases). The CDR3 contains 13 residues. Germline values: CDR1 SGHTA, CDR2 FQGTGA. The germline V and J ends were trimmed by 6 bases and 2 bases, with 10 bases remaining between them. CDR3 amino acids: CASREAAQETQYF. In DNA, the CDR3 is TGTGCCAGCAGGGAAGCGGCTCAAGAGACCCAGTACTTC.

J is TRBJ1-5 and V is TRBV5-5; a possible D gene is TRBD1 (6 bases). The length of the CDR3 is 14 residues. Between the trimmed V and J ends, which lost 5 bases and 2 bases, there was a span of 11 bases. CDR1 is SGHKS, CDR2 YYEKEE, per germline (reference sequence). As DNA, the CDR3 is TGTGCCAGCAGACCAGGGGTCGGCAATCAGCCCCAGCATTTT. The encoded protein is CASRPGVGNQPQHF. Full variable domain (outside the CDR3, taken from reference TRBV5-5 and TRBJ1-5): DAGVTQSPTHLIKTRGQQVTLRCSPISGHKSVSWYQQVLGQGPQFIFQYYEKEERGRGNFPDRFSARQFPNYSSELNVNALLLGDSALYLCASRPGVGNQPQHFGDGTRLSIL.

The CDR3, as DNA: TGTGCCAGCTCACCCGCTGGGGCCAGCAATCAGCCCCAGCATTTT. It yields the protein CASSPAGASNQPQHF. The chain carries TRBV18 and TRBJ1-5; D is possibly TRBD1 (5 bases). This CDR3 comprises 15 residues. The germline V gene encodes CDR1 KGHSH and CDR2 LQKENI. Trimming shortened V by 3 bases and J by 1 base, and 10 bases separated the two germline ends.

CDR3 amino acids: CASSGTRLALDTGELFF. In nucleotides, the CDR3 is TGTGCCAGCTCAGGGACTAGACTAGCGTTAGACACCGGGGAGCTGTTTTTT. This sequence joins TRBV27 and TRBJ2-2, with TRBD2 matching over 8 bases. Looked up from germline, CDR1 is MNHEY and CDR2 is SMNVEV (reference sequence). The J segment lost 3 bases and the V segment lost 8 bases, leaving 14 bases of the junction unmatched. The CDR3 length is 17 residues.

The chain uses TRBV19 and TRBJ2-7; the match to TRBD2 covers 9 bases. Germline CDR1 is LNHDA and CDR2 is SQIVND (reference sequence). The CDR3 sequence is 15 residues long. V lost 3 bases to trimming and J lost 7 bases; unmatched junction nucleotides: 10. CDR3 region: CASSIMAGGSGEQYF. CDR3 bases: TGTGCCAGTAGTATTATGGCGGGAGGGTCGGGGGAGCAGTACTTC.

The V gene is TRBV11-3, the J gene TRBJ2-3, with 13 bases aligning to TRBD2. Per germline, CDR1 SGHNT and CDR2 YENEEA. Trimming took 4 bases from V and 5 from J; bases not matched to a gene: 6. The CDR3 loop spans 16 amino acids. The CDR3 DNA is TGTGCCAGCAGCTCGGGACTAGCGGGGATAGTAGATACGCAGTATTTT. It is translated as CASSSGLAGIVDTQYF.